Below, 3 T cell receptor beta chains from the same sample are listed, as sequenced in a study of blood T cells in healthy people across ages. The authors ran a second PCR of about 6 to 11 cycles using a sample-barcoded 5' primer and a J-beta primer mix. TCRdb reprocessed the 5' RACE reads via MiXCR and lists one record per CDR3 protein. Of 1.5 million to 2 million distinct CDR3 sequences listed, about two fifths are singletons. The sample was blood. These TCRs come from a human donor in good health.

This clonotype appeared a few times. The CDR3 DNA follows: TGTGCCAGCGGCGGGACAGGGAGTACAGATACGCAGTATTTT. Protein: CASGGTGSTDTQYF. The chain links TRBV7-2 to TRBJ2-3; 9 nucleotides align to TRBD1. The germline gives CDR1 SGHTA, CDR2 FQGNSA. V dropped 8 bases and J dropped 3; count of bases not matched to a gene: 6. This CDR3 has 14 residues.

In DNA, the CDR3 is TGCGCCAGCAGCCAAGATTGGGATGAAGGGGGCGCGGGCTATGGCTACACCTTC. Residues: CASSQDWDEGGAGYGYTF. The chain links TRBV4-3 to TRBJ1-2, with 7 bases that match TRBD1. The CDR3 is 18 residues long. Germline CDR1 is LGHNA and CDR2 is YSLEER. Trimming removed 0 bases from V and 4 bases from J; junction bases left unmatched: 14.

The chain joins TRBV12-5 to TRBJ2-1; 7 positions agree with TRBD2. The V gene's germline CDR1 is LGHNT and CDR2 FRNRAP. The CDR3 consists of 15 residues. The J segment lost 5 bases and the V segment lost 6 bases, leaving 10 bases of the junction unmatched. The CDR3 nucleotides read TGTGCTAGTGGACAAAAACCGGGACTAAACAATGAGCAGTTCTTC. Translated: CASGQKPGLNNEQFF.